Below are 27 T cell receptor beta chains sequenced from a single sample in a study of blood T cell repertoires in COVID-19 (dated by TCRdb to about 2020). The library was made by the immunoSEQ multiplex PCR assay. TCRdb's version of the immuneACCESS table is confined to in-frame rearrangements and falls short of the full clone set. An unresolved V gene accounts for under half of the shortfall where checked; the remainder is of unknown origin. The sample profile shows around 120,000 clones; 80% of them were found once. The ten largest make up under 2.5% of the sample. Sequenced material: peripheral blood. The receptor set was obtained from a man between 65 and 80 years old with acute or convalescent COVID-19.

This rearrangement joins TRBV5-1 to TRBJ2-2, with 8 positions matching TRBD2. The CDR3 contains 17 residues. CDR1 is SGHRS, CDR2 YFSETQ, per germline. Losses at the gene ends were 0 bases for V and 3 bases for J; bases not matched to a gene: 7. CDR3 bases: TGCGCCAGCAGCTTGGCCGGCGGGGGGCCACACACCGGGGAGCTGTTTTTT. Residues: CASSLAGGGPHTGELFF.

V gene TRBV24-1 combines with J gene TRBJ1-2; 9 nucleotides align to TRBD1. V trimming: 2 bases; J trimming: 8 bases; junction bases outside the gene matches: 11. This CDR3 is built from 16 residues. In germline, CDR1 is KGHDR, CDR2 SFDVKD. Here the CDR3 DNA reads TGTGCCACCAGTGATTCTTCCCGGACAGGGGTTAGGGGCTACACCTTC. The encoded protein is CATSDSSRTGVRGYTF.

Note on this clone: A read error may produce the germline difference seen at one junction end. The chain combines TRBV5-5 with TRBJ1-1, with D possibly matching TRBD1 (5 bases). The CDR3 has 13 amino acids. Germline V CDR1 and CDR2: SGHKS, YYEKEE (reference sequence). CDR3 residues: CASSLEPGTAAFF. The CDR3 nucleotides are TGTGCCAGCAGCTTGGAACCAGGGACTGCAGCTTTCTTT.

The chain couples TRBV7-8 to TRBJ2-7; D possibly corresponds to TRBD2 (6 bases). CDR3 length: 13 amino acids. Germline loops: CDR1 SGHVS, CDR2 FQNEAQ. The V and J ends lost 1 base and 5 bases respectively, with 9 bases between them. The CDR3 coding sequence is TGTGCCAGCAGCTTAGGTTGGGGGGACGAGCAGTACTTC. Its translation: CASSLGWGDEQYF.

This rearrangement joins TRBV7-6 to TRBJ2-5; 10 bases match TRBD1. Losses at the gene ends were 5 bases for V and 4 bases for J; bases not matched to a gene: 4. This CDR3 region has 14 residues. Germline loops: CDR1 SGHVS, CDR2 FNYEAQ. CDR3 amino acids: CASSVRDRGETQYF. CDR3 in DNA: TGTGCCAGCAGCGTCCGGGACAGGGGAGAGACCCAGTACTTC.

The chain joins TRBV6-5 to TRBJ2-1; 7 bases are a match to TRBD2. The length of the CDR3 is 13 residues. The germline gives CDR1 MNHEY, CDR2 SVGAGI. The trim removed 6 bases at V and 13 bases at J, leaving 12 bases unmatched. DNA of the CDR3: TGTGCCAGCAGACCCCAGCGGGATTCCTCCCAGTTCTTC. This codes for CASRPQRDSSQFF.

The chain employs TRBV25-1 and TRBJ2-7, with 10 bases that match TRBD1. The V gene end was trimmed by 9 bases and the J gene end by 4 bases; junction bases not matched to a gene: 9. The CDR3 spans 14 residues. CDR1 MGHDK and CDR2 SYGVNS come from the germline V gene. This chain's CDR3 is CASSTGTGVYEQYF. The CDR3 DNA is TGTGCCAGTTCCACCGGGACAGGGGTATACGAGCAGTACTTC.

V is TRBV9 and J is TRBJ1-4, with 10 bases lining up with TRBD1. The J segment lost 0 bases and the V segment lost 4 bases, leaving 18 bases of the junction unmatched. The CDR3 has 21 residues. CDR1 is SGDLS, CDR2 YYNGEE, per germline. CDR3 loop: CASSPASGQGTLRTTNEKLFF. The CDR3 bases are TGTGCCAGCAGCCCAGCGTCGGGACAGGGGACATTACGAACAACTAATGAAAAACTGTTTTTT.

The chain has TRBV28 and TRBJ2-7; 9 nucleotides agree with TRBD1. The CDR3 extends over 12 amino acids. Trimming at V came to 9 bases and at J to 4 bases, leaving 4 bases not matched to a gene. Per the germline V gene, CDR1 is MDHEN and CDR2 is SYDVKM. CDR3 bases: TGTGCCAGTTCAGGGACAGGGTACGAGCAGTACTTC. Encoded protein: CASSGTGYEQYF.

The chain's CDR3 is CASSLTRETQYF. CDR3 in DNA: TGCGCCAGCAGCTTAACCCGGGAGACCCAGTACTTC. V usage is TRBV5-1 and J usage is TRBJ2-5, with no clear D. CDR3 length: 12 amino acids. V lost 2 bases to trimming and J lost 5 bases, with 7 bases between them. Looked up from germline, CDR1 is SGHRS and CDR2 is YFSETQ.

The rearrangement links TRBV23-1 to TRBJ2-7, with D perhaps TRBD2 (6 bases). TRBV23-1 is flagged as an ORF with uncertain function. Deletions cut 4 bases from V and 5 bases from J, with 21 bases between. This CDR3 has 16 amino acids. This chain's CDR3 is CASSLFPMGRNHEQYF. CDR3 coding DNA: TGCGCCAGCAGTCTATTCCCCATGGGGAGGAACCACGAGCAGTACTTC.

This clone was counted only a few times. CDR3 sequence reads: CASRDIRMNTEAFF. The CDR3 region has the DNA TGTGCCAGCAGGGACATTCGCATGAACACTGAAGCTTTCTTT. The chain couples TRBV6-6 to TRBJ1-1; D is possibly TRBD1 (5 bases). The CDR3 runs to 14 residues. Trimming removed 6 bases from V and 0 bases from J, with 11 bases in between. In germline, CDR1 is MNHNY, CDR2 SVGAGI (reference sequence).

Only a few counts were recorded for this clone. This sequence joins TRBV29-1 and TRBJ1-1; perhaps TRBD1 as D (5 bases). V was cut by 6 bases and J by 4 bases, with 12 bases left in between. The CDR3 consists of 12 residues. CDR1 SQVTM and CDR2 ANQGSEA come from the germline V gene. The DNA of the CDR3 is TGCAGCGTCTCCCTCGGGGGCACTGAAGCTTTCTTT. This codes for CSVSLGGTEAFF.

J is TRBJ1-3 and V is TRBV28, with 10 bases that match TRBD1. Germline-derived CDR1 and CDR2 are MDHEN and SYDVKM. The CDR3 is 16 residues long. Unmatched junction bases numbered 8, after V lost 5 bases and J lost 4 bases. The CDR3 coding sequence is TGTGCCAGCAGTACTCGGCGACAGGGGGCCGGAAACACCATATATTTT. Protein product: CASSTRRQGAGNTIYF.

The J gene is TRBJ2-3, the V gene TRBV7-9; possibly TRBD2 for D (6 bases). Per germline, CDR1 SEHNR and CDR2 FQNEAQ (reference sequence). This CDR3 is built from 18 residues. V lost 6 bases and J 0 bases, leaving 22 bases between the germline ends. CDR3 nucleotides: TGTGCCAGCAGTTCCCCTCCCACAGGAGGGACTAGCACAGATACGCAGTATTTT. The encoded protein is CASSSPPTGGTSTDTQYF.

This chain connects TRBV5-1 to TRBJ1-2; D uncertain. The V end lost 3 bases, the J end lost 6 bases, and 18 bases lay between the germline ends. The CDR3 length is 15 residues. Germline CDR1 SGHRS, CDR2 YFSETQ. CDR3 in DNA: TGCGCCAGCAGCTCCATGGGCCCTGACAAGAATGGCTACACCTTC. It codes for CASSSMGPDKNGYTF.

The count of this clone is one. The CDR3 protein is CASRRGQGATEAFF. The CDR3 region has the DNA TGTGCCAGCAGGCGGGGACAGGGGGCCACTGAAGCTTTCTTT. This chain uses TRBV2 with TRBJ1-1; 12 nucleotides agree with TRBD1. The V gene's germline CDR1 is SNHLY and CDR2 FYNNEI. CDR3 length: 14 residues. The V and J ends lost 6 bases and 4 bases, in that order; junction bases with no gene match: 3.

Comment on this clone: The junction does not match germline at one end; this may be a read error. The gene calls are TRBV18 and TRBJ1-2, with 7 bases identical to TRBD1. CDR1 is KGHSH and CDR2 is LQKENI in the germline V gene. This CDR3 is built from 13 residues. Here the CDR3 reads CVSSETGDHGYTF. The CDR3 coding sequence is TGTGTCAGCTCCGAAACAGGGGATCATGGCTACACCTTC.

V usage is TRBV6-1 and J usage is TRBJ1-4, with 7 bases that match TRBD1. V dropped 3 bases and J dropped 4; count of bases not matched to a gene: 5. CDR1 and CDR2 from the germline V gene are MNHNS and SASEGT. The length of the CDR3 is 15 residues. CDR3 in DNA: TGTGCCAGCAGTGACAACAGGGGCGGTAATGAAAAACTGTTTTTT. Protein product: CASSDNRGGNEKLFF.

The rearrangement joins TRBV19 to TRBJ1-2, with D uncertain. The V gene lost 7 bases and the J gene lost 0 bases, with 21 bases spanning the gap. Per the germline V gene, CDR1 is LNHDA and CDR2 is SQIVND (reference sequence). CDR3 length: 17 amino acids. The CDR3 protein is CASITAQLQYSNYGYTF. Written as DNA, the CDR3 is TGTGCCAGTATAACAGCCCAATTACAGTACTCTAACTATGGCTACACCTTC. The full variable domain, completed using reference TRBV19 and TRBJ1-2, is DGGITQSPKYLFRKEGQNVTLSCEQNLNHDAMYWYRQDPGQGLRLIYYSQIVNDFQKGDIAEGYSVSREKKESFPLTVTSAQKNPTAFYLCASITAQLQYSNYGYTFGSGTRLTVV.

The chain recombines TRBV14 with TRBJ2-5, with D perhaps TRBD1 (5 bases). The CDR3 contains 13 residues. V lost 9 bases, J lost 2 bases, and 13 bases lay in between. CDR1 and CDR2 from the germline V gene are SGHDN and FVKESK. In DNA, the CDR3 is TGTGCCAGGAAACAGGTAGATCAAGAGACCCAGTACTTC. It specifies CARKQVDQETQYF.

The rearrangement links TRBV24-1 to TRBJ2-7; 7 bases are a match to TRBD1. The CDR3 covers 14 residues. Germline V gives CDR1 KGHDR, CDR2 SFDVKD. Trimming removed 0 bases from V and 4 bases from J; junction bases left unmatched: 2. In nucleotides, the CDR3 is TGTGCCACCAGTGATTTGGACAGGGATTACGAGCAGTACTTC. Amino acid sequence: CATSDLDRDYEQYF.

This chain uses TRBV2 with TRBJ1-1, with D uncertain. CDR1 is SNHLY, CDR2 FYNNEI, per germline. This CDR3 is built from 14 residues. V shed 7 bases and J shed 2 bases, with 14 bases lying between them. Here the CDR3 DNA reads TGTGCCAGCAACTCCCGGGGAAGTAACACTGAAGCTTTCTTT. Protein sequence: CASNSRGSNTEAFF.

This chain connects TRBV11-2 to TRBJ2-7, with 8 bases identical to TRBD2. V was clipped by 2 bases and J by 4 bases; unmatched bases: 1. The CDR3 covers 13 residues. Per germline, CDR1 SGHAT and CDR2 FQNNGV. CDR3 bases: TGTGCCAGCAGCTTACGGGGGGGATACGAGCAGTACTTC. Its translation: CASSLRGGYEQYF.

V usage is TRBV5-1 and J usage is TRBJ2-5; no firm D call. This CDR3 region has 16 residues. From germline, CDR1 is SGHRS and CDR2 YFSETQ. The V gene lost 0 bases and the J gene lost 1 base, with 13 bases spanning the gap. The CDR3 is CASSLGVSSGQETQYF. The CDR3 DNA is TGCGCCAGCAGCTTGGGCGTGTCTTCTGGCCAAGAGACCCAGTACTTC. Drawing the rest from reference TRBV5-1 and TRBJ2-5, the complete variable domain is KAGVTQTPRYLIKTRGQQVTLSCSPISGHRSVSWYQQTPGQGLQFLFEYFSETQRNKGNFPGRFSGRQFSNSRSEMNVSTLELGDSALYLCASSLGVSSGQETQYFGPGTRLLVL.

CDR3: CASSLGSGGTDTQYF. The CDR3, as DNA: TGCGCCAGCAGCTTGGGTAGCGGGGGGACAGATACGCAGTATTTT. The chain combines TRBV5-1 with TRBJ2-3; TRBD2 matches 10 bases. Unmatched junction bases numbered 1, after V lost 0 bases and J lost 3 bases. The CDR3 consists of 15 residues. Germline CDR1 SGHRS, CDR2 YFSETQ.

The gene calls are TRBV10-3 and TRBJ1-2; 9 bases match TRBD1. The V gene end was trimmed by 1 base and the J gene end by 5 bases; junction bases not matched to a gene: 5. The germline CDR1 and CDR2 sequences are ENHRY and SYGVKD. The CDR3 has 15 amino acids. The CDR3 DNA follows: TGTGCCATCAGTGAGTTACAGGGGGCGAGGTATGGCTACACCTTC. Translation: CAISELQGARYGYTF.